This entry features one TCR beta chain sequence. This record belongs to a study of blood T cell repertoires in COVID-19. The assay was immunoSEQ multiplex PCR, and TCRdb's table has in-frame clones only and misses some. The table has approximately 220,000 clones, around 81% seen once. V was trimmed by 0 bases and J by 4 bases, leaving 12 bases between them. The CDR3 length is 15 residues. Germline loops: CDR1 LGHDT, CDR2 YNNKEL (reference sequence). The clonotype was recovered from a woman aged 55 to 70 with acute or convalescent COVID-19. V is TRBV3-1 (or the pseudogene TRBV3-2) and J is TRBJ1-1; possibly TRBD1 for D (5 bases). Sequences were obtained from peripheral blood. CDR3 bases: TGTGCCAGCAGCCAAGATGGGCTGGGGGGCACTGAAGCTTTCTTT. Its protein is CASSQDGLGGTEAFF.